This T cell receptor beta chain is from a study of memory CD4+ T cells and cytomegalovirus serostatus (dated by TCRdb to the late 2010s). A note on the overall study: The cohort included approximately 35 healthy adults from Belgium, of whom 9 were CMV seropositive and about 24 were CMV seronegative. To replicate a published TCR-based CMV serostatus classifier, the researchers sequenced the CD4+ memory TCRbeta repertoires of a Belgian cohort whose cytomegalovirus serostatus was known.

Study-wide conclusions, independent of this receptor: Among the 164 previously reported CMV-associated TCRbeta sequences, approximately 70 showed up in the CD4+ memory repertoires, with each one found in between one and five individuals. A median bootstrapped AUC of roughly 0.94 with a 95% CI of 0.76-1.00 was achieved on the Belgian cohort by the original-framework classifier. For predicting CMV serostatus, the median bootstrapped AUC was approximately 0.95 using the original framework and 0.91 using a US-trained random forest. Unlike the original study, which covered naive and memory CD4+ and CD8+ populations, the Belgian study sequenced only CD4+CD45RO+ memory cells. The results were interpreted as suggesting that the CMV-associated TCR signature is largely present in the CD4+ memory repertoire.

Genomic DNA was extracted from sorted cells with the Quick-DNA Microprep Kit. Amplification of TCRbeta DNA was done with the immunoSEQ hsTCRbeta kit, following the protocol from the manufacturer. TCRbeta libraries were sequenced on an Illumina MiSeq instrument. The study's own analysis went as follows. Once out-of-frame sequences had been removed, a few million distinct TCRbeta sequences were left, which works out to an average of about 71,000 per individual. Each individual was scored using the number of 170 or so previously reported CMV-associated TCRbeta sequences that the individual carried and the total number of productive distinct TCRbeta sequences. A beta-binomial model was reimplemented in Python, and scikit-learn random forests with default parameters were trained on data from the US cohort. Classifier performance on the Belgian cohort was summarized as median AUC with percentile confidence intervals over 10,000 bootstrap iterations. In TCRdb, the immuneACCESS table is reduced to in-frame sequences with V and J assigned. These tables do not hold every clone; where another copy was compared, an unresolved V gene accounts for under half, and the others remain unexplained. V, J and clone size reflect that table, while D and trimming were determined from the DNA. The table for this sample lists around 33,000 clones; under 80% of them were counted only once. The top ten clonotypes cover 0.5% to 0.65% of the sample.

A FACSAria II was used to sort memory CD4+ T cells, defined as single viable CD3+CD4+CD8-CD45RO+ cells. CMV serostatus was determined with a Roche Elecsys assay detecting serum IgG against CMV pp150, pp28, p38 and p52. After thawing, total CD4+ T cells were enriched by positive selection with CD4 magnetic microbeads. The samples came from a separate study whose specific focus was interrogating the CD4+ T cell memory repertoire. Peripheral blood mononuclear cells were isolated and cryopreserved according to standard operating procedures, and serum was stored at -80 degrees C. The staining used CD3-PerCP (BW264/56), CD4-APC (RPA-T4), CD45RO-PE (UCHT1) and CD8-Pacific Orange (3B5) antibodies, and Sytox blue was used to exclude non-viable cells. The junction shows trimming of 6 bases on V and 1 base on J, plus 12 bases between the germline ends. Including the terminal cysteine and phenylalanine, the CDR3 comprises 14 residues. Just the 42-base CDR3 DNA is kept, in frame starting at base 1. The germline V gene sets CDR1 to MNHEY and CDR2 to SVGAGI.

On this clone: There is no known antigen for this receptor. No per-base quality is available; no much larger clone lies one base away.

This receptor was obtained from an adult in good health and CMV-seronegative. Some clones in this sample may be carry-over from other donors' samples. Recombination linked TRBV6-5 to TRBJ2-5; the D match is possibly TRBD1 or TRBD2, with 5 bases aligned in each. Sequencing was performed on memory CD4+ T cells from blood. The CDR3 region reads CASRPSGTQETQYF. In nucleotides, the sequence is TGTGCCAGCAGACCCTCGGGGACCCAAGAGACCCAGTACTTC.